Shown below are 10 T cell receptor beta chains from a single sample sequenced in a study of T cells in Graves' hyperthyroidism and ophthalmopathy. The source material, RNA transcripts, was used to amplify TCR beta CDR3 regions. An initial round of RT-PCR targeting the TCR CDR3 relied on the HTBI primer set. TCRdb analysed the multiplex PCR reads with MiXCR anew, one entry per CDR3 protein. The table includes approximately 700,000 distinct CDR3 sequences, roughly 15% detected once. Sequencing used blood. The origin of the receptors is a young man with Graves' hyperthyroidism.

This sequence joins TRBV5-1 and TRBJ2-7; a possible D gene is TRBD2 (5 bases). V shed 7 bases and J shed 1 base, with 15 bases lying between them. Germline V gene data show CDR1 as SGHRS and CDR2 as YFSETQ. This CDR3 contains 14 residues. CDR3 sequence reads: CASCRTVYSYEQYF. In DNA, the CDR3 is TGCGCCAGCTGTCGGACTGTTTATTCCTACGAGCAGTACTTC.

The V gene is TRBV10-3, the J gene TRBJ2-1, with 10 nucleotides matching TRBD2. The V gene end was trimmed by 4 bases and the J gene end by 8 bases; junction bases not matched to a gene: 8. Per germline, CDR1 ENHRY and CDR2 SYGVKD. The CDR3 has 15 amino acids. The CDR3 region is CAISGAGGPSHEQFF. Written as DNA, the CDR3 is TGTGCCATCAGTGGAGCGGGAGGGCCTTCCCATGAGCAGTTCTTC.

As to this clonotype: With a much larger clone just one base away, this may be a read error. The genes are TRBV27 and TRBJ2-7, with TRBD2 as a possible D gene (6 bases). Germline V lookup: CDR1 MNHEY, CDR2 SMNVEV (reference sequence). V was pared by 1 base and J by 5 bases, with 18 bases between. This CDR3 contains 16 residues. The DNA of the CDR3 is TGTGCCAGCAGTTTATACGGTGGGAGGCTCGCCCACGAGCAGTACTTC. Amino acids: CASSLYGGRLAHEQYF.

The sample holds a few counts of this clonotype. DNA for the CDR3: TGTGCCACCCTCGCCTTGTACGCAAAAGAGCAGTACTTC. This translates into CATLALYAKEQYF. V is TRBV28 and J is TRBJ2-7, with no clear D. The germline V and J ends were trimmed by 10 bases and 7 bases, with 20 bases remaining between them. The CDR3 sequence is 13 residues long. Germline V gene lookup returns CDR1 MDHEN and CDR2 SYDVKM. Drawing the rest from reference TRBV28 and TRBJ2-7, the complete variable domain is DVKVTQSSRYLVKRTGEKVFLECVQDMDHENMFWYRQDPGLGLRLIYFSYDVKMKEKGDIPEGYSVSREKKERFSLILESASTNQTSMYLCATLALYAKEQYFGPGTRLTVT.

A few counts support this clonotype. V is TRBV6-2 or TRBV6-3 and J is TRBJ2-1; D possibly corresponds to TRBD1 (5 bases). Germline V gene lookup returns CDR1 MNHEY and CDR2 SVGEGT. The germline V and J ends were trimmed by 0 bases and 12 bases, with 12 bases remaining between them. This CDR3 has 13 residues. The CDR3 loop reads CASSYSGPIGQFF. The CDR3 region has the DNA TGTGCCAGCAGTTACTCGGGGCCAATTGGGCAGTTCTTC.

This chain connects TRBV2 to TRBJ2-3, with 8 nucleotides matching TRBD1. Trimming took 5 bases from V and 2 from J; bases not matched to a gene: 12. Germline V lookup: CDR1 SNHLY, CDR2 FYNNEI. The CDR3 consists of 17 residues. The CDR3 protein is CASSLWAGGGNTDTQYF. The DNA of the CDR3 is TGTGCCAGCAGTCTCTGGGCAGGGGGCGGAAACACAGATACGCAGTATTTT.

This clonotype was observed many times. V gene TRBV28 combines with J gene TRBJ2-5, with a tentative D call TRBD1 (5 bases). The V gene lost 8 bases and the J gene lost 4 bases, with 17 bases spanning the gap. The germline gives CDR1 MDHEN, CDR2 SYDVKM. The CDR3 is 14 amino acids. The CDR3 protein is CASALLQGRETQYF. The CDR3 DNA sequence: TGTGCCAGCGCCCTCCTTCAGGGCCGAGAGACCCAGTACTTC.

A few counts support this clonotype. The rearrangement joins TRBV28 to TRBJ1-4; TRBD1 matches at 7 bases. The CDR3 covers 14 residues. Germline V gene sequence: CDR1 MDHEN, CDR2 SYDVKM. The V segment lost 4 bases and the J segment 8 bases; nucleotides outside the gene matches: 7. The CDR3 loop reads CASSYDRASEKLFF. In DNA form, the CDR3 reads TGTGCCAGCAGTTACGACAGGGCCTCGGAAAAACTGTTTTTT.

This chain's CDR3 is CSATGTSNTGELFF. The CDR3 nucleotides are TGCAGTGCTACCGGGACTTCGAACACCGGGGAGCTGTTTTTT. The chain combines TRBV20-1 with TRBJ2-2, with a possible D match to TRBD2 (6 bases). Germline CDR1 is DFQATT and CDR2 is SNEGSKA (reference sequence). Trimming shortened V by 4 bases and J by 0 bases, and 9 bases separated the two germline ends. CDR3 length: 14 amino acids.

The V and J genes are TRBV5-1 and TRBJ2-1; TRBD1 matches 7 bases. The CDR3 has 14 residues. The V gene end was trimmed by 7 bases and the J gene end by 4 bases; junction bases not matched to a gene: 8. CDR1 SGHRS and CDR2 YFSETQ come from the germline V gene. This CDR3 is CASSGTAPYNEQFF. DNA of the CDR3: TGCGCCAGCTCCGGGACAGCACCATACAATGAGCAGTTCTTC.